A selection of T cell receptor beta chains follows, all from one sample in a study of identical twins. MiXCR was run by TCRdb on the 5' RACE reads, yielding one entry per CDR3 protein. The sample yields some 1,600,000 distinct CDR3 sequences, around 33% seen once. Sample: cord blood. These TCRs come from a newborn girl in good health. Each CDR3 is given with its conserved first and last residue. Fields, in order: clone size, V gene, J gene, D gene, CDR3 DNA, CDR3 protein. D genes are given only for firm matches. Size is omitted from some rows. Given values are once, few, many or a class for expanded clones.

NA	TRBV6-6	TRBJ1-2	TRBD1	TGTGCCAGCAGTTACTCCACGACAGGGGACTATGGCTACACCTTC	CASSYSTTGDYGYTF
few	TRBV6-5	TRBJ2-3	NA	TGTGCCAGCAGTTACCGGGACCCCCAGGCGACAGATACGCAGTATTTT	CASSYRDPQATDTQYF
NA	TRBV18	TRBJ2-1	NA	TGTGCCAGCTCGCCGAAGGGAATGATGCACAATGAGCAGTTCTTC	CASSPKGMMHNEQFF
few	TRBV10-3	TRBJ1-6	NA	TGTGCCATCAGTGAGCAGGGGATAGGGTCACCCCTCCACTTT	CAISEQGIGSPLHF
many	TRBV5-1	TRBJ2-7	TRBD2	TGCGCCAGCAGCTTGTCACTAGCGGGAAACTACGAGCAGTACTTC	CASSLSLAGNYEQYF
NA	TRBV7-2	TRBJ2-5	NA	TGTGCCAGCAGCTTAGCAGGGACGGCAGAGACCCAGTACTTC	CASSLAGTAETQYF
few	TRBV11-1	TRBJ2-1	NA	TGTGCCAGCAGCTTAGCGGTCTTTGCCGACGAGCAGTTCTTC	CASSLAVFADEQFF
NA	TRBV14	TRBJ2-5	NA	TGTGCCAGCAGCTACAATCTCCCCCAGGGTGAGCAGTACTTC	CASSYNLPQGEQYF
few	TRBV5-1	TRBJ2-7	NA	TGCGCCAGCAGCCTGGGGATGGATGGGTACGAGCAGTACTTC	CASSLGMDGYEQYF
many	TRBV10-3	TRBJ2-1	TRBD1	TGTGCCATCAGTGGGACAGGGCTCAATGAGCAGTTCTTC	CAISGTGLNEQFF
few	TRBV12-5	TRBJ1-4	NA	TGTGCTAGTGGTCCCTCCCGGACAGCAACTAATGAAAAACTGTTTTTT	CASGPSRTATNEKLFF
few	TRBV7-2	TRBJ1-1	TRBD1	TGTGCCAGCAGCTTATGGGACAGCCATGAAGCTTTCTTT	CASSLWDSHEAFF
NA	TRBV19	TRBJ1-2	NA	TGTGCCAGTAGTAGAGCATATTTCTATGGCTACACCTTC	CASSRAYFYGYTF
NA	TRBV20-1	TRBJ2-1	TRBD2	TGCAGTGCTAGCGCTAGCGGGCACCAAGAGACCCAGTTCTTC	CSASASGHQETQFF
few	TRBV27	TRBJ1-2	NA	TGTGCCAGCAGCCTCCGACAGTTAAATTTGGGGGGCTACACCTTC	CASSLRQLNLGGYTF
NA	TRBV20-1	TRBJ2-1	TRBD2	TGCAGTGCTCACAAGGGACTAGCGGGAGACAATGAGCAGTTCTTC	CSAHKGLAGDNEQFF
NA	TRBV5-6	TRBJ1-4	NA	TGTGCCAGCAGCTTGGACAGGCTGAATGAAAAACTGTTTTTT	CASSLDRLNEKLFF
NA	TRBV5-1	TRBJ1-6	TRBD1	TGCGCCAGCAGCTTCGACAGGGAGAATTCACCCCTCCACTTT	CASSFDRENSPLHF
few	TRBV12-3/TRBV12-4	TRBJ1-1	NA	TGTGCCAGCAGTCCGAGGACAGAGGACACTGAAGCTTTCTTT	CASSPRTEDTEAFF